Below, one T cell receptor (beta chain) is given with its context. The data were taken from a study of blood T cell repertoires in COVID-19. CDR3 length: 17 amino acids. CDR1 SGDLS and CDR2 YYNGEE come from the germline V gene. Trimming took off 0 bases at V and 3 bases at J, with 19 bases between the two ends. Clones were sequenced by immunoSEQ multiplex PCR, and TCRdb holds only the in-frame ones, with some missing. The repertoire consists of about 340,000 clones, with 88% occurring once and the leading ten covering more than 5.5%. The material sequenced was peripheral blood. The receptor was isolated from an older woman with COVID-19, enrolled during active disease. This sequence joins TRBV9 and TRBJ2-7, with D perhaps matching TRBD1 (6 bases). CDR3 region: CASSVAQNAQGLYEQYF. For the CDR3, the DNA is TGTGCCAGCAGCGTAGCCCAGAACGCACAGGGTCTCTACGAGCAGTACTTC.